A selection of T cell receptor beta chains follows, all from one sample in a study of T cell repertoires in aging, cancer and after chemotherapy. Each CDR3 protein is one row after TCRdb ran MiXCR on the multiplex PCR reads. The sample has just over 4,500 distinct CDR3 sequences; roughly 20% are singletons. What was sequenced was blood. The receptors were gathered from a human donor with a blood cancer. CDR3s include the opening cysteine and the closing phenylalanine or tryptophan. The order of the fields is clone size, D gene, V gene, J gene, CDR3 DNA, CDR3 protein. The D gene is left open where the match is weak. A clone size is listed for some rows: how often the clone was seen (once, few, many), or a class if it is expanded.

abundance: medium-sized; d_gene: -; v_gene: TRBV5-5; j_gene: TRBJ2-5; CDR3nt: TGTGCCAGCAGCTTGGACTGGGGGGCCAAGGGGACCCAGTACTTC; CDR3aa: CASSLDWGAKGTQYF
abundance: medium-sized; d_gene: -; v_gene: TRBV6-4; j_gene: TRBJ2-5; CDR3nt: TGTGCCAGCAGTGACGGGAGCCGGGGGACCCAGTACTTC; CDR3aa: CASSDGSRGTQYF
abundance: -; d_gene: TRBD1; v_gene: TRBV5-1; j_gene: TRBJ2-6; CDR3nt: TGCGCCAGCAGCTTCTTTGCAGGGACAGGGAACGTCCTGACTTTC; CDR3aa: CASSFFAGTGNVLTF
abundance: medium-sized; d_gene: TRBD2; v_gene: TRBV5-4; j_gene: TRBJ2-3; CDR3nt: TGTGCCAGCAGCCCTAGACTAGCGGGGGGTACAGATACGCAGTATTTT; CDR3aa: CASSPRLAGGTDTQYF
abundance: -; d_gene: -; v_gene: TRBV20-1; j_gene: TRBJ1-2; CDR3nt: TGCAGTGCTAACGTTCTAGGGCTGGTGGGGGGAGGCTACACCTTC; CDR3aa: CSANVLGLVGGGYTF
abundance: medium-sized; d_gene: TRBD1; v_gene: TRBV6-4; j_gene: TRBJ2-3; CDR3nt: TGTGCCAGCAGTGGACAGGGAACTGGCACAGATACGCAGTATTTT; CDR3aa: CASSGQGTGTDTQYF
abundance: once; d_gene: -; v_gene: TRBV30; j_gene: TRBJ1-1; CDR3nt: TGTGCCTGGACCCACGGTTCGGGGGGGGCTTTCTTT; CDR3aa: CAWTHGSGGAFF
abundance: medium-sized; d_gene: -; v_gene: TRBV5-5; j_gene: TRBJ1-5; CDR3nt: TGTGCCAGCAGCTTGTCGGGGTTAAGCAATCAGCCCCAGCATTTT; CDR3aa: CASSLSGLSNQPQHF
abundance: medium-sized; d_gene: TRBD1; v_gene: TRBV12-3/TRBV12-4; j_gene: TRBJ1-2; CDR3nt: TGTGCCAGCAGTTATAGTAGAGGGACAGCCTATGGCTACACCTTC; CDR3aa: CASSYSRGTAYGYTF
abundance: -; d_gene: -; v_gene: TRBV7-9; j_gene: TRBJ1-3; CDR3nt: TGTGCCAGCAGCTGGTACGGGTCAGACTCTGGAAACACCATATATTTT; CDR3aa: CASSWYGSDSGNTIYF
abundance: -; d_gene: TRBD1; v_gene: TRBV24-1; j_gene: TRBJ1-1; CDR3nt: TGTGCCACCACCCCTGAAGGGGGCGTCGGGGGATACGCTGAAGCTTTCTTT; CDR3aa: CATTPEGGVGGYAEAFF
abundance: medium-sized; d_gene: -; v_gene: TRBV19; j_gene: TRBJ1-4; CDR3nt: TGTGCCAGTGTCGACGGAGCAACTAATGAAAAACTGTTTTTT; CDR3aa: CASVDGATNEKLFF
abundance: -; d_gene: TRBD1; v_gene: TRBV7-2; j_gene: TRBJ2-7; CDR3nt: TGTGCCAGCAGGGGAGGGGGACAGGGACGGAGTTCATACGAGCAGTACTTC; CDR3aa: CASRGGGQGRSSYEQYF
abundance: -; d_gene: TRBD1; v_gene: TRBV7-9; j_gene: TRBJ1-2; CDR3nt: TGTGCCAGCAGCTTAGTGGCGACAGGGGGAACCTATGGCTACACCTTC; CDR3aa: CASSLVATGGTYGYTF
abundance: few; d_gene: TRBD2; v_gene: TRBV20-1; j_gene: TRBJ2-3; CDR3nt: TGCAGCTGGGGGCTAGCGGGGGGACTGAGCACAGATACGCAGTATTTT; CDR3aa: CSWGLAGGLSTDTQYF
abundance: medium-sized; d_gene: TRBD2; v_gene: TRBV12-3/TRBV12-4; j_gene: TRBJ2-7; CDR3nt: TGTGCCAGCACCCTCACAGGCGGGGGGGTCTCCTACGAGCAGTACTTC; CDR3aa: CASTLTGGGVSYEQYF
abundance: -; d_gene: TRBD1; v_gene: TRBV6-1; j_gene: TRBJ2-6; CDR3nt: TGTGCCAGCAGCATGGGACAGGGGGGCTCTGGGGCCAACGTCCTGACTTTC; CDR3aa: CASSMGQGGSGANVLTF
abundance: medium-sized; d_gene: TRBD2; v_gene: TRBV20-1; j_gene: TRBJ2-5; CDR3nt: TGCAGTGCTGTAGCGGGGGGGCTAGAGACCCAGTACTTC; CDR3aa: CSAVAGGLETQYF
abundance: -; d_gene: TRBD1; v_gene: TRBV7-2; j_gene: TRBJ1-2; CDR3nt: TGTGCCAGCAGTCCCCGACAGGGGTTTGGCTACACCTTC; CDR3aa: CASSPRQGFGYTF
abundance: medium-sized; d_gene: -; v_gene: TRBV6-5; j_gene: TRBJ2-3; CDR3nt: TGTGCCAGCAGACTTCAGGGGTTGGCAGATACGCAGTATTTT; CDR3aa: CASRLQGLADTQYF
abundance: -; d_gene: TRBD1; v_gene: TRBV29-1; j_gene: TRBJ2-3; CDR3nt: TGCAGCGCCACGACAGGGTTCTCCACAGATACGCAGTATTTT; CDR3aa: CSATTGFSTDTQYF
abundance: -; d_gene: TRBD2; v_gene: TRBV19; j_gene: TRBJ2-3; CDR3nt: TGTGCCAGTTCGAGCGGGGGCCAAGGGAGGAGGGATACGCAGTATTTT; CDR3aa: CASSSGGQGRRDTQYF
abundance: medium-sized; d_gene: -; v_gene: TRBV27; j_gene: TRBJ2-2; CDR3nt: TGTGCCAGCAGCCGGGACCCATTCACCGGGGAGCTGTTTTTT; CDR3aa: CASSRDPFTGELFF
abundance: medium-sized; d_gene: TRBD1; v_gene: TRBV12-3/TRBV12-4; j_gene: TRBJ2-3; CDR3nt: TGTGCCAGCAGTCTTGACAGGGGGGGAGATACGCAGTATTTT; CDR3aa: CASSLDRGGDTQYF
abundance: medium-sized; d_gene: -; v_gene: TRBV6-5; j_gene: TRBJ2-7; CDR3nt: TGTGCCAGCAGTTACTCGACCTCCTACGAGCAGTACTTC; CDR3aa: CASSYSTSYEQYF
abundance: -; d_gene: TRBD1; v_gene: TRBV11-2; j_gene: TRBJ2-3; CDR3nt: TGTGCCAGCAGCCTAAGGACAGGTACTAACACAGATACGCAGTATTTT; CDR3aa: CASSLRTGTNTDTQYF
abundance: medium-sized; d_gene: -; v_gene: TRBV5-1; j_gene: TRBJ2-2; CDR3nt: TGCGCCAGCAGCTTGGGGTCAGGGGTCACCGGGGAGCTGTTTTTT; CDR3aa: CASSLGSGVTGELFF
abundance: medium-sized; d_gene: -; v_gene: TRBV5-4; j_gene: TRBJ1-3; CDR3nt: TGTGCCAGCAGCTTGGATAGCCTCTCTGGAAACACCATATATTTT; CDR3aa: CASSLDSLSGNTIYF
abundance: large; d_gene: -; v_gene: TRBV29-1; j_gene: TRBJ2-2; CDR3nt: TGCAGCGTTGAAGGGGGAACCGGGGAGCTGTTTTTT; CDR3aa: CSVEGGTGELFF
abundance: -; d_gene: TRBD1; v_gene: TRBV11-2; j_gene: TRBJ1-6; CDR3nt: TGTGCCAGCAGTTACAGGGGACGGAATTCACCCCTCCACTTT; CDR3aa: CASSYRGRNSPLHF
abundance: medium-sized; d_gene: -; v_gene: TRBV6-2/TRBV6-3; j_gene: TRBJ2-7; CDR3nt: TGTGCCAGCAGCACACACTACGAGCAGTACTTC; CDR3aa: CASSTHYEQYF
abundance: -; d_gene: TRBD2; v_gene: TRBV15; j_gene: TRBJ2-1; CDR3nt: TGTGCCACCAGCAGTTCACTAGCGGGGGGGAATGAGCAGTTCTTC; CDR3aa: CATSSSLAGGNEQFF
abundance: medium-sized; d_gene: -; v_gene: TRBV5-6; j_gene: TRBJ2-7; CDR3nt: TGTGCCAGCAGCCTCAACAGGGAAGAGCAGTACTTC; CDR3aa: CASSLNREEQYF
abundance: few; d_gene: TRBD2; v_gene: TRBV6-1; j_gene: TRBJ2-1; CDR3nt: TGTGCCAGCAGTGCGGGGGCGGGGGGGACGCCGGGGGAGCAGTTCTTC; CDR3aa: CASSAGAGGTPGEQFF
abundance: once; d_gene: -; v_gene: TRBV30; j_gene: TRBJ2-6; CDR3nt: TGTGCCTGGGAGGCCGGGGGCAGGGACCCTTCTGGGGCCAACGTCCTGACTTTC; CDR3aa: CAWEAGGRDPSGANVLTF
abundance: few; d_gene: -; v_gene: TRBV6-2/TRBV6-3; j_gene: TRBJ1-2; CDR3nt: TGTGCCACTGCTCGGGACAACGCTAACTATGGCTACACCTTC; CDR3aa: CATARDNANYGYTF
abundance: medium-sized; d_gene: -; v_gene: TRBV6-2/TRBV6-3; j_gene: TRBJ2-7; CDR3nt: TGTGCCAGCAGTGGCGACAGGCATCCGTACTTC; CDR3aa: CASSGDRHPYF
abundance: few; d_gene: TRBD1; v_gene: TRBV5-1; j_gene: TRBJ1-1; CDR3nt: TGCGCCAGCAGCTGGGACAGGGCTACTGAAGCTTTCTTT; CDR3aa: CASSWDRATEAFF
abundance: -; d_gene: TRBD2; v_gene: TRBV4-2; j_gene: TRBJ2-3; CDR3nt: TGTGCCAGCAGCCAGGGGGGGGGGGGGAGGTGGCCAGATACGCAGTATTTT; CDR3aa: CASSQGGGGRWPDTQYF
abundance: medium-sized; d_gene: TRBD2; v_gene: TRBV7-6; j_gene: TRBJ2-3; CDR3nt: TGTGCCAGCAGCCGTCGAAGCGGGGCTGGCACAGATACGCAGTATTTT; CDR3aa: CASSRRSGAGTDTQYF
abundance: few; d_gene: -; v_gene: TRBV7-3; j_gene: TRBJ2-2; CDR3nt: TGTGCCAGCAGCCGCGCCGACGGGGAGCTGTTTTTT; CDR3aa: CASSRADGELFF
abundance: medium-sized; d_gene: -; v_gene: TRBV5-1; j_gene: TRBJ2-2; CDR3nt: TGCGCCAGCAGCTTGGGGGCAGGAGGCACCGGGGAGCTGTTTTTT; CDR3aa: CASSLGAGGTGELFF
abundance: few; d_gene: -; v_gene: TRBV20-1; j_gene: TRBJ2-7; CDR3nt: TGCAGTGCTGCGGGCCACGGGAACGAGCAGTACTTC; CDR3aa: CSAAGHGNEQYF
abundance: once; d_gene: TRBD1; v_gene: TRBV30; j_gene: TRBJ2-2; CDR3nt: TGTGCCTGGAGTTCCGGGACAGAGACCGGGGAGCTGTTTTTT; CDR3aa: CAWSSGTETGELFF
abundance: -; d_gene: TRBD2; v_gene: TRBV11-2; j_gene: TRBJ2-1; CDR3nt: TGTGCCAGCAGAAGACTAGCGGGGGCCCATAATGAGCAGTTCTTC; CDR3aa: CASRRLAGAHNEQFF
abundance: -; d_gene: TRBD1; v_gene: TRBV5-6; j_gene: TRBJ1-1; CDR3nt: TGTGCCAGCAGCTTGGGGGGACAGACCAAGAACACTGAAGCTTTCTTT; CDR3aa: CASSLGGQTKNTEAFF